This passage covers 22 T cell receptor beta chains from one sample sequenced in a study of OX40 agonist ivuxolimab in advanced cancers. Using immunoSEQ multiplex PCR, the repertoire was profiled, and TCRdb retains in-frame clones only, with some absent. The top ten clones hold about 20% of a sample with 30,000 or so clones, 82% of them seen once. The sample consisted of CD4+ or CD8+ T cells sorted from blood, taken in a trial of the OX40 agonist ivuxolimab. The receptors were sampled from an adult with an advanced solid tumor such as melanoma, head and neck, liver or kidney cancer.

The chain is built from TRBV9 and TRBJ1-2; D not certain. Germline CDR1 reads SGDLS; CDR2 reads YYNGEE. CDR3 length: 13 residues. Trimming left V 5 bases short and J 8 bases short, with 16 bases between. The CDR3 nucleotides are TGTGCCAGCAGTAAGGGTTCACTCCGCGGCTACACCTTC. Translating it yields CASSKGSLRGYTF.

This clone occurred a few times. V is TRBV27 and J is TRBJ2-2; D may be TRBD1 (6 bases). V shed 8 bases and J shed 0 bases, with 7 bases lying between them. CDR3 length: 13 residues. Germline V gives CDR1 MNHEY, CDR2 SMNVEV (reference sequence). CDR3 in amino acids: CASRQANTGELFF. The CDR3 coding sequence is TGTGCCAGCCGACAGGCGAACACCGGGGAGCTGTTTTTT.

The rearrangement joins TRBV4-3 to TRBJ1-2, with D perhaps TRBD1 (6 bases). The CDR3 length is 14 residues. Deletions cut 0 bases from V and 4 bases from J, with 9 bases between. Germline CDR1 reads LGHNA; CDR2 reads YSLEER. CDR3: CASSQEGGGYGYTF. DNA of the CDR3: TGCGCCAGCAGCCAAGAGGGGGGCGGCTATGGCTACACCTTC.

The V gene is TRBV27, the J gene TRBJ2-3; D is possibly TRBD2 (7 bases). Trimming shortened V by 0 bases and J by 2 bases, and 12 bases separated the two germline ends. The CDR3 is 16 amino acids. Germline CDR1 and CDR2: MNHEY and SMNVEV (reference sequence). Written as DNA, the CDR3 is TGTGCCAGCAGTTTATCCGCGGGGGCCGTCACAGATACGCAGTATTTT. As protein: CASSLSAGAVTDTQYF.

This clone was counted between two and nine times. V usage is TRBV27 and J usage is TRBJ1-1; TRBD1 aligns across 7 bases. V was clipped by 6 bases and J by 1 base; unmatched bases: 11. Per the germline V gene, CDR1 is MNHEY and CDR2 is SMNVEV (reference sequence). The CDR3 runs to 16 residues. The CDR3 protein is CASRGTTGEENTEAFF. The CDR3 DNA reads TGTGCCAGCAGGGGAACCACAGGGGAGGAGAACACTGAAGCTTTCTTT.

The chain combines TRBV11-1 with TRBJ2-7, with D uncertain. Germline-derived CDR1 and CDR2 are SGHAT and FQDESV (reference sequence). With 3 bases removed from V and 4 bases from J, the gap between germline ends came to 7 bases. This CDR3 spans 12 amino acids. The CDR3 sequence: CASSLTGYEQYF. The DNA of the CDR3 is TGTGCCAGCAGCTTGACGGGTTACGAGCAGTACTTC.

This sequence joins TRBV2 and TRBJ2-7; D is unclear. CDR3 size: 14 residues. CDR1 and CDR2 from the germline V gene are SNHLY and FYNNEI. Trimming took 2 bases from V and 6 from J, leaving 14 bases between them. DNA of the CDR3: TGTGCCAGCAGTGAAAATAAGGCCGGCGGCGAGCAGTACTTC. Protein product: CASSENKAGGEQYF.

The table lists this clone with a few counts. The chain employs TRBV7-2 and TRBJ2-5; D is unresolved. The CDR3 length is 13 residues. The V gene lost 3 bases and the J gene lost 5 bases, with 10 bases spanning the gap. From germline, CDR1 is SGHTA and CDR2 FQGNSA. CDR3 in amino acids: CASSLGVVETQYF. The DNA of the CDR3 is TGTGCCAGCAGCTTGGGTGTTGTGGAGACCCAGTACTTC.

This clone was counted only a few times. This CDR3 reads CASSLVASGGVSEQYF. CDR3 DNA sequence: TGCGCCAGCAGCTTGGTTGCTAGCGGGGGAGTCAGCGAGCAGTACTTC. This chain connects TRBV5-1 to TRBJ2-7, with 10 bases fitting TRBD2. This CDR3 contains 16 residues. Per germline, CDR1 SGHRS and CDR2 YFSETQ. V lost 0 bases, J lost 6 bases, and 9 bases stayed unmatched.

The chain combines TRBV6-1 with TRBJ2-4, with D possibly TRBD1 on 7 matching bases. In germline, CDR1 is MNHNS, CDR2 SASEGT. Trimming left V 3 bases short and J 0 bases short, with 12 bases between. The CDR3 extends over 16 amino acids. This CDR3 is CASSEGGQLAKNIQYF. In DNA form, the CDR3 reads TGTGCCAGCAGTGAGGGGGGACAGCTAGCCAAAAACATTCAGTACTTC.

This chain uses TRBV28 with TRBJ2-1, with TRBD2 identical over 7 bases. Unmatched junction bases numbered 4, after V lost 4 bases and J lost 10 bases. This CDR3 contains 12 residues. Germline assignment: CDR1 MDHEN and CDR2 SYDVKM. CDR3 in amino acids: CASSSVTSEQFF. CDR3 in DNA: TGTGCCAGCAGTTCCGTGACTAGCGAGCAGTTCTTC.

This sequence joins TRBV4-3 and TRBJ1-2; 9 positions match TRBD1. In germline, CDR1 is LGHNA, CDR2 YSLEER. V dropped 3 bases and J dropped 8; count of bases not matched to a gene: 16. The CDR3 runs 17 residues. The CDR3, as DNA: TGCGCCAGCAGCCATGCCCTAGGGACAGGGAGAGCGTCGGGCTACACCTTC. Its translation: CASSHALGTGRASGYTF.

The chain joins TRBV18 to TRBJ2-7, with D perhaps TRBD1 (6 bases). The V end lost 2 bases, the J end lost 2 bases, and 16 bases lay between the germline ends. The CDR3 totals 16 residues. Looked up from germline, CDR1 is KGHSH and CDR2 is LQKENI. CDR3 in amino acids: CASSPSYSRDTYEQYF. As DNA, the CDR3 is TGTGCCAGCTCACCATCATACAGCAGGGACACCTACGAGCAGTACTTC.

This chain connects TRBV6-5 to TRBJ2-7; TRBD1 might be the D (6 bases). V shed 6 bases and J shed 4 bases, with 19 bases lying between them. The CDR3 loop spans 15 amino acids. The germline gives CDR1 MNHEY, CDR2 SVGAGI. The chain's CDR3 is CASRSAGTSEYEQYF. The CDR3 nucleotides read TGTGCCAGCAGATCTGCCGGGACATCGGAGTACGAGCAGTACTTC.

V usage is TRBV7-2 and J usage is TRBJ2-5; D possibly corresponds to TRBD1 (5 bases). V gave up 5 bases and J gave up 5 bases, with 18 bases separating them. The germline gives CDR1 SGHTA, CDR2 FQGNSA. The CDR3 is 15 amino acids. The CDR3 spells CASSLGARRQETQYF. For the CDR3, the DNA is TGTGCCAGCAGCCTAGGTGCCCGGCGACAGGAGACCCAGTACTTC.

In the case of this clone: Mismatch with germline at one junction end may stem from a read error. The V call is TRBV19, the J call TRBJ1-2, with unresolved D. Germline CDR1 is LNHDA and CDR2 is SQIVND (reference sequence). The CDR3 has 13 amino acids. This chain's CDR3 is CASSIDPVYAYTF. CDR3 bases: TGTGCCAGTAGTATAGATCCTGTCTATGCCTACACCTTC.

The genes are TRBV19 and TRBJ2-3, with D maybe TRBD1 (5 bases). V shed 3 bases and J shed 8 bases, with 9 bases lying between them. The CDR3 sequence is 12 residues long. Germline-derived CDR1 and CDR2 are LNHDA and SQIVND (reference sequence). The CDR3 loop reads CASSIQGGTQYF. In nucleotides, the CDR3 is TGTGCCAGTAGTATTCAGGGTGGTACGCAGTATTTT.

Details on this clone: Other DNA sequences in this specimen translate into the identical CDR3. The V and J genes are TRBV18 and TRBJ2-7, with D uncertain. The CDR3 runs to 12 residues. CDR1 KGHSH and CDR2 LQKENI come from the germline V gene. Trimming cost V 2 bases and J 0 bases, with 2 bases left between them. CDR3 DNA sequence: TGTGCCAGCTCACCAAGCTCCTACGAGCAGTACTTC. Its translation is CASSPSSYEQYF.

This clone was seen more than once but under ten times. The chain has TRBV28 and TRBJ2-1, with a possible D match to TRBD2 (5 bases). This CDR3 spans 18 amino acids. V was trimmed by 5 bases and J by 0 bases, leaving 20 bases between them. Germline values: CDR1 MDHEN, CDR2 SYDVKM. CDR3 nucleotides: TGTGCCAGCAGTCAGTCTTACCGGACTGCCGACTCCTACAATGAGCAGTTCTTC. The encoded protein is CASSQSYRTADSYNEQFF.

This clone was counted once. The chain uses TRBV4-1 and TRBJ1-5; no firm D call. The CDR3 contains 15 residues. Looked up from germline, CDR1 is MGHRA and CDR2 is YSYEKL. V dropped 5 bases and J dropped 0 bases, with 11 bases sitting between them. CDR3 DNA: TGCGCCAGCAGCGCGGGCATCGATAGCAATCAGCCCCAGCATTTT. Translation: CASSAGIDSNQPQHF.

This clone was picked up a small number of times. The CDR3 here is CASSLLVGNTIYF. CDR3 in DNA: TGTGCCAGCAGTTTACTCGTTGGAAACACCATATATTTT. V is TRBV6-5 and J is TRBJ1-3; D uncertain. V was clipped by 4 bases and J by 3 bases, with 7 bases between them. The CDR3 sequence is 13 residues long. Germline assignment: CDR1 MNHEY and CDR2 SVGAGI.

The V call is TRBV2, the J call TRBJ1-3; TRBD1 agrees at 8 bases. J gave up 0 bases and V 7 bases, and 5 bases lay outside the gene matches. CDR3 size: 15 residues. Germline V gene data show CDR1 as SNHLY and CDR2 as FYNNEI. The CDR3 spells CASTGQVFSGNTIYF. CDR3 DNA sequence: TGTGCCAGCACGGGACAGGTCTTCTCTGGAAACACCATATATTTT. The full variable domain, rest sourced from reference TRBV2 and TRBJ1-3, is EPEVTQTPSHQVTQMGQEVILRCVPISNHLYFYWYRQILGQKVEFLVSFYNNEISEKSEIFDDQFSVERPDGSNFTLKIRSTKLEDSAMYFCASTGQVFSGNTIYFGEGSWLTVV.